These 17 T cell receptor beta chains share one sample of origin, sequenced in a study of blood T cell repertoires in COVID-19 (dated by TCRdb to 2018 to 2021). Library preparation was by the immunoSEQ multiplex PCR assay. The immuneACCESS repertoire file appears here via TCRdb, limited to in-frame rearrangements. These files lack a portion of the clones; in checked studies, under half of the deficit traces to unresolved V genes, and the cause of the others is not known. The table for this sample lists 370,000 or so clones; approximately 80% of them were counted only once. The ten largest clones represent approximately 1% of the sample. Sequences were obtained from peripheral blood. The receptors were gathered from a human donor with acute or convalescent COVID-19. The donor label of this sample is uncertain.

J is TRBJ1-2 and V is TRBV15, with 7 bases fitting TRBD1. Losses at the gene ends were 9 bases for V and 1 base for J; bases not matched to a gene: 5. CDR1 and CDR2 from the germline V gene are LNHNV and YYDKDF (reference sequence). CDR3 length: 13 residues. CDR3 nucleotides: TGTGCCACGCGACAGGGCATTAACTATGGCTACACCTTC. Protein sequence: CATRQGINYGYTF.

This rearrangement joins TRBV4-1 to TRBJ1-5; the D gene is possibly TRBD1 (6 bases). Germline lookup yields CDR1 MGHRA and CDR2 YSYEKL. The V end lost 8 bases, the J end lost 7 bases, and 24 bases lay between the germline ends. CDR3 length equals 16 residues. For the CDR3, the DNA is TGCGCCAGCGCTTGGAGAGATACAGGGAGGGAACAGCCCCAGCATTTT. It yields the protein CASAWRDTGREQPQHF.

This chain joins TRBV5-5 and TRBJ1-2; D is ambiguous. CDR1 is SGHKS and CDR2 is YYEKEE in the germline V gene (reference sequence). V was clipped by 3 bases and J by 4 bases, with 16 bases between them. CDR3 length equals 15 residues. CDR3 sequence: CASSSQADYFYGYTF. For the CDR3, the DNA is TGTGCCAGCAGCTCCCAGGCAGATTACTTCTATGGCTACACCTTC.

The chain carries TRBV19 and TRBJ1-4, with D perhaps TRBD1 (5 bases). V lost 3 bases, J lost 10 bases, and 12 bases lay in between. The CDR3 covers 13 residues. Looked up from germline, CDR1 is LNHDA and CDR2 is SQIVND (reference sequence). In nucleotides, the CDR3 is TGTGCCAGTAGTATTTCCCAGGGCGGAAAACTGTTTTTT. Encoded protein: CASSISQGGKLFF.

The chain links TRBV24-1 to TRBJ2-4; D is perhaps TRBD2 (5 bases). This CDR3 region has 13 residues. Germline CDR1 is KGHDR and CDR2 is SFDVKD. Trimming removed 7 bases from V and 9 bases from J, with 15 bases in between. The CDR3 nucleotides are TGTGCCACCAGGCGAGCAGAGGGCTGCATTCAGTACTTC. This sequence encodes CATRRAEGCIQYF.

The V gene is TRBV23-1, the J gene TRBJ1-3; D might be TRBD1 (5 bases). TRBV23-1 carries the ORF label, with uncertain function. V gave up 1 base and J gave up 0 bases, with 13 bases separating them. The CDR3 runs 17 residues. This CDR3 reads CASSQYVQGCSGNTIYF. The CDR3 DNA reads as TGCGCCAGCAGTCAATACGTGCAGGGCTGCTCTGGAAACACCATATATTTT.

This clone was counted once. The chain has TRBV18 and TRBJ2-5, with D perhaps matching TRBD2 (5 bases). V lost 4 bases and J 3 bases, leaving 6 bases between the germline ends. Germline V gene sequence: CDR1 KGHSH, CDR2 LQKENI. The CDR3 extends over 12 amino acids. CDR3 residues: CASSRREETQYF. CDR3 bases: TGTGCCAGCTCACGGCGGGAAGAGACCCAGTACTTC. Combining the CDR3 with reference TRBV18 and TRBJ2-5 gives the whole variable domain NAGVMQNPRHLVRRRGQEARLRCSPMKGHSHVYWYRQLPEEGLKFMVYLQKENIIDESGMPKERFSAEFPKEGPSILRIQQVVRGDSAAYFCASSRREETQYFGPGTRLLVL.

The rearrangement uses TRBV6-5 and TRBJ1-2; D ambiguous. The germline CDR1 and CDR2 sequences are MNHEY and SVGAGI. V lost 6 bases and J 2 bases, leaving 16 bases between the germline ends. The CDR3 has 15 residues. CDR3 amino acids: CASSLRQMKNYGYTF. CDR3 nucleotides: TGTGCCAGCAGCCTGAGGCAGATGAAAAACTATGGCTACACCTTC.

This chain joins TRBV7-9 and TRBJ2-1; D is unclear. Trimming pared 1 base from V and 7 bases from J, leaving 11 bases between. The CDR3 extends over 14 amino acids. Germline CDR1 is SEHNR and CDR2 is FQNEAQ (reference sequence). This CDR3 reads CASSLERVRNEQFF. The DNA of the CDR3 is TGTGCCAGCAGCTTAGAACGAGTGAGGAATGAGCAGTTCTTC.

This clone was recorded only once. Other DNA sequences from this sample encode an identical CDR3 as well. The chain has TRBV20-1 and TRBJ1-1; D is unresolved. CDR1 is DFQATT and CDR2 is SNEGSKA in the germline V gene (reference sequence). Trimming removed 3 bases from V and 1 base from J, with 3 bases in between. The CDR3 is 11 amino acids. CDR3 sequence: CSASRNTEAFF. In DNA, the CDR3 is TGCAGTGCTAGTCGGAACACTGAAGCTTTCTTT.

V gene TRBV29-1 combines with J gene TRBJ2-5, with D perhaps given as TRBD1 or TRBD2 (5 bases each). The CDR3 consists of 12 residues. Germline lookup yields CDR1 SQVTM and CDR2 ANQGSEA. V lost 7 bases to trimming and J lost 1 base, with 10 bases between them. The CDR3 is CSGGSTQETQYF. CDR3 bases: TGCAGCGGGGGGTCTACCCAAGAGACCCAGTACTTC. Together with reference TRBV29-1 and TRBJ2-5, the CDR3 gives the full variable domain: SAVISQKPSRDICQRGTSLTIQCQVDSQVTMMFWYRQQPGQSLTLIATANQGSEATYESGFVIDKFPISRPNLTFSTLTVSNMSPEDSSIYLCSGGSTQETQYFGPGTRLLVL.

The chain links TRBV19 to TRBJ1-1, with D unclear. The CDR3 runs 14 residues. Germline-derived CDR1 and CDR2 are LNHDA and SQIVND (reference sequence). The V gene lost 2 bases and the J gene lost 1 base, with 8 bases spanning the gap. CDR3 residues: CASSILSGNTEAFF. CDR3 in DNA: TGTGCCAGTAGTATATTGTCCGGGAACACTGAAGCTTTCTTT.

The rearrangement joins TRBV28 to TRBJ2-7, with D perhaps TRBD2 (5 bases). The ends were cut back, 8 bases at V and 2 bases at J, with 10 bases in the middle. Germline values: CDR1 MDHEN, CDR2 SYDVKM. This CDR3 contains 12 residues. CDR3 amino acids: CASLRGTYEQYF. The CDR3 DNA reads TGTGCCAGCCTCCGGGGTACCTACGAGCAGTACTTC.

This clone was counted only a few times. The chain uses TRBV29-1 and TRBJ2-7; D uncertain. The germline CDR1 and CDR2 sequences are SQVTM and ANQGSEA. Trimming pared 3 bases from V and 6 bases from J, leaving 12 bases between. The CDR3 consists of 12 residues. The CDR3 protein is CSVDGGSREQYF. The DNA for the CDR3 is TGCAGCGTTGATGGTGGCTCCCGCGAGCAGTACTTC.

The chain couples TRBV3-1 (or the pseudogene TRBV3-2) to TRBJ2-1, with D unresolved. The V and J ends lost 0 bases and 1 base respectively, with 7 bases between them. CDR1 and CDR2 (germline): LGHDT, YNNKEL (reference sequence). CDR3 size: 15 residues. CDR3 in DNA: TGTGCCAGCAGCCAAGAAATTAGTTCCTACAATGAGCAGTTCTTC. Translated, it gives CASSQEISSYNEQFF.

V is TRBV6-5 and J is TRBJ1-1; D is perhaps TRBD1 (5 bases). Germline V gene lookup returns CDR1 MNHEY and CDR2 SVGAGI. The CDR3 is 15 residues long. V shed 2 bases and J shed 0 bases, with 10 bases lying between them. CDR3 in amino acids: CASSYRQPMNTEAFF. CDR3 in DNA: TGTGCCAGCAGTTACCGACAGCCGATGAACACTGAAGCTTTCTTT.

The chain has TRBV7-9 and TRBJ2-5; 7 nucleotides align to TRBD2. The V and J ends lost 5 bases and 5 bases, in that order; junction bases with no gene match: 11. Germline assignment: CDR1 SEHNR and CDR2 FQNEAQ (reference sequence). This CDR3 is 15 amino acids long. The CDR3 sequence is CASSLVGEGRETQYF. The CDR3 region has the DNA TGTGCCAGCAGCCTCGTTGGGGAGGGGAGGGAGACCCAGTACTTC.